This T cell receptor (beta chain) came from a study of T cells in Graves' hyperthyroidism and ophthalmopathy. Overall study: Peripheral blood samples were taken at initial diagnosis, prior to any treatment.

Each 10 ml fresh peripheral blood draw supplied the PBMCs. The study, taken as a whole, reports: It was a median approximately 6.9 months before onset that the model predicted ophthalmopathy.

The germline V and J ends were trimmed by 6 bases and 0 bases, with 13 bases remaining between them. The CDR3 runs 15 residues. Germline CDR1 MDHEN, CDR2 SYDVKM. TCR beta CDR3 sequences were amplified from RNA transcripts. The HTBI primer set was used in a first-round RT-PCR of the TCR CDR3. MiXCR, applied by TCRdb to the multiplex PCR reads, yields one record per CDR3 protein. The sample consists of 250,000 or so distinct CDR3 sequences, approximately 14% of them appearing once. This clonotype was counted ten times or more. Its antigen is currently unknown. The sequencing input was blood. The V call is TRBV28, the J call TRBJ2-3; D is unclear. The source of this sequence is a woman between 50 and 59 years old with Graves' hyperthyroidism that later progressed to Graves' ophthalmopathy. CDR3 sequence reads: CASSPGDPSTDTQYF. DNA of the CDR3: TGTGCCAGCAGCCCGGGTGATCCCAGCACAGATACGCAGTATTTT.